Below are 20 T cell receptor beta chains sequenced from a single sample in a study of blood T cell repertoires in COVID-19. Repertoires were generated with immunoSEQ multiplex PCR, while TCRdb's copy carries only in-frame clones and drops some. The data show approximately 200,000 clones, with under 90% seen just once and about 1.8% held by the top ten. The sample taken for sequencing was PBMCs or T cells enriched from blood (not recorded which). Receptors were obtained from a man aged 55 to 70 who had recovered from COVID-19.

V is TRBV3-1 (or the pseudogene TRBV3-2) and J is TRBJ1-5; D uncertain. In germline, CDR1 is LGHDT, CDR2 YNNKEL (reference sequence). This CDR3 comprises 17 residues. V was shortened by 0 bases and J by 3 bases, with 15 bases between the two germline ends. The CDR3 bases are TGTGCCAGCAGCCAAGATAGAGGTTACGGGGACAATCAGCCCCAGCATTTT. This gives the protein CASSQDRGYGDNQPQHF.

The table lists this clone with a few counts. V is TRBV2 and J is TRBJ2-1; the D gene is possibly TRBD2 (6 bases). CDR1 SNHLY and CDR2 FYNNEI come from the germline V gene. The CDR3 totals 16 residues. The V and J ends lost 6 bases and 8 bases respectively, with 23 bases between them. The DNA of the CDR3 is TGTGCCAGCAGCCCGTCCGGGACTCACTTTTCCCATGAGCAGTTCTTC. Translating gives CASSPSGTHFSHEQFF. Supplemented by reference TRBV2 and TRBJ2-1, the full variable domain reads EPEVTQTPSHQVTQMGQEVILRCVPISNHLYFYWYRQILGQKVEFLVSFYNNEISEKSEIFDDQFSVERPDGSNFTLKIRSTKLEDSAMYFCASSPSGTHFSHEQFFGPGTRLTVL.

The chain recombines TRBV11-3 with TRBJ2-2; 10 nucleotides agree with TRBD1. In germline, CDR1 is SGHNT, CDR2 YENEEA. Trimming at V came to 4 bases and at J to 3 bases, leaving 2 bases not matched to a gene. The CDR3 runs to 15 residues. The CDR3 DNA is TGTGCCAGCAGCTCCGGACAGGGGGACACCGGGGAGCTGTTTTTT. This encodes CASSSGQGDTGELFF. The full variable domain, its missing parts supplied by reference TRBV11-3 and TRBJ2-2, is EAGVVQSPRYKIIEKKQPVAFWCNPISGHNTLYWYLQNLGQGPELLIRYENEEAVDDSQLPKDRFSAERLKGVDSTLKIQPAELGDSAVYLCASSSGQGDTGELFFGEGSRLTVL.

The CDR3 here is CASSPQGAFGNTIYF. The CDR3 DNA follows: TGTGCCAGCAGCCCTCAGGGGGCTTTTGGAAACACCATATATTTT. The chain employs TRBV11-2 and TRBJ1-3; 8 positions agree with TRBD1. Germline V gene sequence: CDR1 SGHAT, CDR2 FQNNGV. The CDR3 has 15 amino acids. V trimming: 5 bases; J trimming: 3 bases; junction bases outside the gene matches: 6.

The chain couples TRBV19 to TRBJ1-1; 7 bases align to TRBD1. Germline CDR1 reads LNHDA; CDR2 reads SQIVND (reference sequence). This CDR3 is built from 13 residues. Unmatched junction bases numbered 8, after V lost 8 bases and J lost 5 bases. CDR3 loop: CASQNRGHTEAFF. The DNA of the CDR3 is TGTGCCAGTCAGAACAGGGGCCATACTGAAGCTTTCTTT.

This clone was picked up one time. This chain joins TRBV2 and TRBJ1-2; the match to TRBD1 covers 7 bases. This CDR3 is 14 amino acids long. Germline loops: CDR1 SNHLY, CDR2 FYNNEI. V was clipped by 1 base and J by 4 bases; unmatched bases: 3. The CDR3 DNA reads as TGTGCCAGCAGTGAAGAATCAGGGGGCTATGGCTACACCTTC. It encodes CASSEESGGYGYTF.

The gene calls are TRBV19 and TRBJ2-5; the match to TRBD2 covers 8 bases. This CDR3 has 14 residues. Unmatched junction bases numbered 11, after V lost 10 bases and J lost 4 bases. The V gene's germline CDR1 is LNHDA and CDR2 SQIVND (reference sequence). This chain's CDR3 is CATTSGSGGETQYF. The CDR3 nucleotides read TGTGCCACCACCTCCGGGAGCGGGGGAGAGACCCAGTACTTC. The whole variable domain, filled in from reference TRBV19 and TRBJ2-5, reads DGGITQSPKYLFRKEGQNVTLSCEQNLNHDAMYWYRQDPGQGLRLIYYSQIVNDFQKGDIAEGYSVSREKKESFPLTVTSAQKNPTAFYLCATTSGSGGETQYFGPGTRLLVL.

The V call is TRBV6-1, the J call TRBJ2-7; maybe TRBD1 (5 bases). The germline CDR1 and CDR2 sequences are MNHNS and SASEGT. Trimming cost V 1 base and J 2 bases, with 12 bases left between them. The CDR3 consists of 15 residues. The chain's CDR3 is CASSEGQGLPYEQYF. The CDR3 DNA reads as TGTGCCAGCAGTGAAGGGCAGGGCCTGCCCTACGAGCAGTACTTC.

The CDR3 DNA follows: TGTGCCAGCAGCCCGGGACAAAAGTCAACTAATGAAAAACTGTTTTTT. As protein: CASSPGQKSTNEKLFF. This chain links TRBV7-9 with TRBJ1-4; perhaps TRBD1 as D (6 bases). CDR3 length: 16 amino acids. V dropped 5 bases and J dropped 0 bases, with 13 bases sitting between them. Germline V gene lookup returns CDR1 SEHNR and CDR2 FQNEAQ (reference sequence).

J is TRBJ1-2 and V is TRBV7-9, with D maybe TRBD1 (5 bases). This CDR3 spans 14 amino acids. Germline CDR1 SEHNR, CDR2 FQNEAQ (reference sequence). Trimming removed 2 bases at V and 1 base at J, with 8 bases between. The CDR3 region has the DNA TGTGCCAGCAGCTTAAAGACAGATAACTATGGCTACACCTTC. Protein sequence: CASSLKTDNYGYTF.

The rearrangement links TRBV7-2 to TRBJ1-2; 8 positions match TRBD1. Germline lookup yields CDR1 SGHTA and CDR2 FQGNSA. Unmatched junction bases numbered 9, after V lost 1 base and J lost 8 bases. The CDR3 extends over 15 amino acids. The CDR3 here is CASSLDGTGGFGYTF. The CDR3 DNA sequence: TGTGCCAGCAGCTTAGACGGGACAGGTGGTTTCGGCTACACCTTC.

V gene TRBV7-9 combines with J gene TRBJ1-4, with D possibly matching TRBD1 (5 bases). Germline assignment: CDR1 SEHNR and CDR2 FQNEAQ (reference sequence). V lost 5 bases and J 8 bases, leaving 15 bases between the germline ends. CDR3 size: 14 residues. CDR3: CASSQTGTSEKLFF. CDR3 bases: TGTGCCAGCAGCCAAACCGGGACTAGCGAAAAACTGTTTTTT.

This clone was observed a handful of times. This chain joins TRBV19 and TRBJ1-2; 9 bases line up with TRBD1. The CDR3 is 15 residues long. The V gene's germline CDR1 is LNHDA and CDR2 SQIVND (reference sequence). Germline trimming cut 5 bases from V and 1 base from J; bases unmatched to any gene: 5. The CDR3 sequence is CASSPRTGDNYGYTF. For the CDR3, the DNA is TGTGCCAGTAGTCCCCGGACAGGGGATAACTATGGCTACACCTTC.

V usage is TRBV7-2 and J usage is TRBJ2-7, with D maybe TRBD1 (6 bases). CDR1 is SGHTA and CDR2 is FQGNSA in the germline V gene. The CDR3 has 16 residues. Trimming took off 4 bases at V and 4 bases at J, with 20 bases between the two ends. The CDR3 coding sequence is TGTGCCAGCAGCTCCGGGTGGGTACAGGGTGGATACGAGCAGTACTTC. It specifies CASSSGWVQGGYEQYF.

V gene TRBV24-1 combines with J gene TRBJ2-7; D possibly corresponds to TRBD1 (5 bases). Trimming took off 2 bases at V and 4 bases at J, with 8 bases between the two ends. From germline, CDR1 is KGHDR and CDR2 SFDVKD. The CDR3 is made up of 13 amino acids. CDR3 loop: CATSDSTVYEQYF. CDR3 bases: TGTGCCACCAGTGATTCGACAGTATACGAGCAGTACTTC.

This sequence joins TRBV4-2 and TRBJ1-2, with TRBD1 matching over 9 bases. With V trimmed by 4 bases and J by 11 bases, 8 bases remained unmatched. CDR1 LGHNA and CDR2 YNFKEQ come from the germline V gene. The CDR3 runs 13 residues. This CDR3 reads CASSPNTGGLYTF. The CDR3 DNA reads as TGTGCCAGCAGCCCGAACACAGGGGGCTTGTACACCTTC.

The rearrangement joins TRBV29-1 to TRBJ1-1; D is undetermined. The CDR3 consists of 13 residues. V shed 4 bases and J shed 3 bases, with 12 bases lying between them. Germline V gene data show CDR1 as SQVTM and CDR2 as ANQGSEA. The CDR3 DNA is TGCAGCGTTGCGCCAACCGCGGACACTGAAGCTTTCTTT. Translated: CSVAPTADTEAFF.

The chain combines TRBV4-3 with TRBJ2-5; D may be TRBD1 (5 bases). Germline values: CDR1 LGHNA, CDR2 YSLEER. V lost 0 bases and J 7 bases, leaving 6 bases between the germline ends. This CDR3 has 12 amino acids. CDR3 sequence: CASSQDQGTQYF. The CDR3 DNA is TGCGCCAGCAGCCAAGATCAGGGGACCCAGTACTTC.

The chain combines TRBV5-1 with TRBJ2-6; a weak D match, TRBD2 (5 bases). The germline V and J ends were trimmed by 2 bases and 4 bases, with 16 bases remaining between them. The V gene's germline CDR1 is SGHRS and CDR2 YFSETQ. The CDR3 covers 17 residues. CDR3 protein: CASSLGSSSSGANVLTF. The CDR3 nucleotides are TGCGCCAGCAGCTTAGGGAGTTCCAGTTCCGGGGCCAACGTCCTGACTTTC.

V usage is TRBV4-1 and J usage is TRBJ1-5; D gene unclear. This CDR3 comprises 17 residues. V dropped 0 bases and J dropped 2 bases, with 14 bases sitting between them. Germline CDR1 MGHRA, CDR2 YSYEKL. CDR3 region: CASSQDPAVRGNQPQHF. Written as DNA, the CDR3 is TGCGCCAGCAGCCAAGATCCGGCGGTAAGAGGCAATCAGCCCCAGCATTTT.